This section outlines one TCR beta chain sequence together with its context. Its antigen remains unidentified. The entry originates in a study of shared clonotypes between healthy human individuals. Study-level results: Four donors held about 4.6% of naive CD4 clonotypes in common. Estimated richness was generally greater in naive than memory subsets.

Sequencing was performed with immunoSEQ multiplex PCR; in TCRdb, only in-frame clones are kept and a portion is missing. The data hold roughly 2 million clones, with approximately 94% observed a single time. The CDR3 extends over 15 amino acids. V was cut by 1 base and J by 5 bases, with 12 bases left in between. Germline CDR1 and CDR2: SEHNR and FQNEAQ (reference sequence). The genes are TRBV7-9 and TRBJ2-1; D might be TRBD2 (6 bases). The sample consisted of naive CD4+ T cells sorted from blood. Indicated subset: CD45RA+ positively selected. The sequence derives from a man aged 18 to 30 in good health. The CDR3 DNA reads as TGTGCCAGCAGCTTAGGGGGGGTATTGGACAATGAGCAGTTCTTC. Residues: CASSLGGVLDNEQFF.